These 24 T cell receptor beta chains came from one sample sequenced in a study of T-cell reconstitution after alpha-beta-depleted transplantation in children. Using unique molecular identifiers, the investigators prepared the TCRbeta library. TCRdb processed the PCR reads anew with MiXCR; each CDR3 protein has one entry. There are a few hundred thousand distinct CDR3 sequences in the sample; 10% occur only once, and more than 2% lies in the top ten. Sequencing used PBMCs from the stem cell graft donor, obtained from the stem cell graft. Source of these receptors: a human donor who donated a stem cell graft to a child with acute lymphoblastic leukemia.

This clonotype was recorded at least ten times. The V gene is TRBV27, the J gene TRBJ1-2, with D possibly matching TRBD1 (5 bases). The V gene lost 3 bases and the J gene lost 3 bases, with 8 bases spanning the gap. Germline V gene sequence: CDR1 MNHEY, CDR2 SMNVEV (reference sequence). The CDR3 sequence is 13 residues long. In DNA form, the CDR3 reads TGTGCCAGCAGTTTCTCGGGGGACTATGGCTACACCTTC. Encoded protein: CASSFSGDYGYTF.

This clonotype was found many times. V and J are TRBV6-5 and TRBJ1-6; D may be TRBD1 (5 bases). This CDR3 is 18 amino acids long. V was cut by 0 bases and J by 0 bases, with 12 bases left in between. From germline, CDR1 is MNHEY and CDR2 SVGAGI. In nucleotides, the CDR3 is TGTGCCAGCAGTTACTCGCCAGGGTCGAGCTCCTATAATTCACCCCTCCACTTT. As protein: CASSYSPGSSSYNSPLHF.

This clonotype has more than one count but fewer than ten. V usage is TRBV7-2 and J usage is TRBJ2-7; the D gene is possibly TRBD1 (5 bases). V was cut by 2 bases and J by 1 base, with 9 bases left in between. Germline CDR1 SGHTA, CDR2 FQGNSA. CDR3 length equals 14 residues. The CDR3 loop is CASSLNQGSYEQYF. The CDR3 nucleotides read TGTGCCAGCAGCTTAAACCAGGGATCCTACGAGCAGTACTTC. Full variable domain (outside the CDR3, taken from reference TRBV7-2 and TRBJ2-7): GAGVSQSPSNKVTEKGKDVELRCDPISGHTALYWYRQSLGQGLEFLIYFQGNSAPDKSGLPSDRFSAERTGGSVSTLTIQRTQQEDSAVYLCASSLNQGSYEQYFGPGTRLTVT.

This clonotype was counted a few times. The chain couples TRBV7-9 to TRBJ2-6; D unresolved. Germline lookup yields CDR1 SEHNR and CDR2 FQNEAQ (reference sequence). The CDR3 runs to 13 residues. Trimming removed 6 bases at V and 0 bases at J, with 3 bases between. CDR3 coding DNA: TGTGCCAGCAGTGACTCTGGGGCCAACGTCCTGACTTTC. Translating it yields CASSDSGANVLTF.

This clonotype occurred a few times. The CDR3 sequence: CASSKTGTSGGGDEQFF. CDR3 bases: TGTGCCAGCAGCAAGACCGGGACTAGCGGGGGCGGGGATGAGCAGTTCTTC. The V gene is TRBV7-9, the J gene TRBJ2-1, with 14 bases fitting TRBD2. CDR3 size: 17 residues. With V trimmed by 5 bases and J by 8 bases, 11 bases remained unmatched. The V gene's germline CDR1 is SEHNR and CDR2 FQNEAQ (reference sequence).

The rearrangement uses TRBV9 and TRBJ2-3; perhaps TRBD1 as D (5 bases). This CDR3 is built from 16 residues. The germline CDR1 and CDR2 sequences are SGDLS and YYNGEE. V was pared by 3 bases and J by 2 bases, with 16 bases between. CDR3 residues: CASSGPPPRDTDTQYF. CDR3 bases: TGTGCCAGCAGCGGTCCTCCCCCCAGGGACACAGATACGCAGTATTTT.

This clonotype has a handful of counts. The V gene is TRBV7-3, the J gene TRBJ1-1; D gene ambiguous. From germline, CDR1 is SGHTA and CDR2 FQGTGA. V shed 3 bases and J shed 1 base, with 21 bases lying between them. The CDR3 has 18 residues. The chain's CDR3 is CASSLFGLGSGSNTEAFF. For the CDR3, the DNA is TGTGCCAGCAGCTTGTTCGGGCTGGGCAGCGGGTCGAACACTGAAGCTTTCTTT.

CDR3 DNA sequence: TGTGCCAGCAGTACCCCATCATCCTCGGCCCAGTACTTC. This encodes CASSTPSSSAQYF. The chain recombines TRBV6-6 with TRBJ2-5; D unclear. Germline lookup yields CDR1 MNHNY and CDR2 SVGAGI (reference sequence). Trimming removed 5 bases from V and 9 bases from J, with 16 bases in between. The CDR3 covers 13 residues.

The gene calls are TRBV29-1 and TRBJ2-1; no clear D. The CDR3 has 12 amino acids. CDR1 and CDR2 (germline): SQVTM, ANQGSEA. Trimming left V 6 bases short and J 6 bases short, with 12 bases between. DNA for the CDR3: TGCAGCGTCGTCAGTGTTTCCAATGAGCAGTTCTTC. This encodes CSVVSVSNEQFF.

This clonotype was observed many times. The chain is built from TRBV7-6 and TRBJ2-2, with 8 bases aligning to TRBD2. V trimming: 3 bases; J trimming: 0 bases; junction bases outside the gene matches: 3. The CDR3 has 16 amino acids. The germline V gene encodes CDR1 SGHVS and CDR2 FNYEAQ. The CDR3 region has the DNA TGTGCCAGCAGCTTTAGTAGCGGGGCGAACACCGGGGAGCTGTTTTTT. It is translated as CASSFSSGANTGELFF.

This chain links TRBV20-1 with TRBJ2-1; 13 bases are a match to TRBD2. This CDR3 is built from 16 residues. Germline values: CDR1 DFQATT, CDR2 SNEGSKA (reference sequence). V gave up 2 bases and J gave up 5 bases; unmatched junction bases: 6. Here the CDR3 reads CSARSLTSGRDNEQFF. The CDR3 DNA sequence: TGCAGTGCTAGATCTCTAACTAGCGGGAGGGACAATGAGCAGTTCTTC.

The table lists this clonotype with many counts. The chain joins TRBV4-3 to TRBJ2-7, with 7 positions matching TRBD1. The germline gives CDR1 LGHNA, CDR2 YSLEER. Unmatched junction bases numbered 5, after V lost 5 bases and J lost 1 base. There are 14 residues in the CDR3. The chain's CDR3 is CASSSGTVSYEQYF. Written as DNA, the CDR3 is TGCGCCAGCAGCTCCGGGACAGTGTCCTACGAGCAGTACTTC.

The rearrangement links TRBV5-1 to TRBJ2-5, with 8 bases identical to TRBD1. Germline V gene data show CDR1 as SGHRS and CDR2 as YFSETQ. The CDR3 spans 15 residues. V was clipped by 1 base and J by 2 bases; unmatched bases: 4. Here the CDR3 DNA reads TGCGCCAGCAGCTTGTTCCACAGGGGGCAAGAGACCCAGTACTTC. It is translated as CASSLFHRGQETQYF.

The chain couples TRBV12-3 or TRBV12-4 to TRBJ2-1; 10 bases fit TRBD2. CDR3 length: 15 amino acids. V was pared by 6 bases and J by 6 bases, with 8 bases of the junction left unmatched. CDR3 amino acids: CASSTILAGVNEQFF. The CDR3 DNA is TGTGCCAGCAGCACGATTCTAGCGGGAGTCAATGAGCAGTTCTTC.

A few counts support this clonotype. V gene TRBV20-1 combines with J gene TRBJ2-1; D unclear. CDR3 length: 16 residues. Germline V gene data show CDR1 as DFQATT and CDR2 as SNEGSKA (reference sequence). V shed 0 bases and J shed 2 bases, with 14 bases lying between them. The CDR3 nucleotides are TGCAGTGCTAGAGAATCCGGGCGAACCACCTACAATGAGCAGTTCTTC. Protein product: CSARESGRTTYNEQFF.

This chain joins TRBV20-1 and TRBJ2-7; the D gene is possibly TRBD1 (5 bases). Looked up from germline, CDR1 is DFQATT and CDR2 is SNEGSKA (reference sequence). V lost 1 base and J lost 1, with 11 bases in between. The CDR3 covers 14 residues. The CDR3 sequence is CSARVPGSSYEQYF. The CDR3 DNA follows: TGCAGTGCTAGAGTACCAGGGTCGTCCTACGAGCAGTACTTC.

The CDR3 protein is CASSRTPYSYEQYF. CDR3 in DNA: TGTGCCAGCAGCCGGACTCCTTACTCCTACGAGCAGTACTTC. V gene TRBV7-2 combines with J gene TRBJ2-7; D possibly corresponds to TRBD2 (5 bases). CDR3 size: 14 residues. The germline V gene has CDR1 SGHTA and CDR2 FQGNSA. Trimming removed 5 bases from V and 0 bases from J, with 11 bases in between.

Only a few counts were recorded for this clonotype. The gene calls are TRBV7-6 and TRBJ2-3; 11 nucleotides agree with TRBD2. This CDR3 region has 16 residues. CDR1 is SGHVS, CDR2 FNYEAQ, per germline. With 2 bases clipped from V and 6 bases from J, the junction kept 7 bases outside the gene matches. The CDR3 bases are TGTGCCAGCAGCTTACTTTCTACTAGCGGGAGTGATACGCAGTATTTT. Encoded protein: CASSLLSTSGSDTQYF.

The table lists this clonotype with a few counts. CDR3 bases: TGCAGCGTTCGGGACAGACTCTATGGCTACACCTTC. Translating it yields CSVRDRLYGYTF. The chain joins TRBV29-1 to TRBJ1-2, with 7 bases aligning to TRBD1. The V gene end was trimmed by 5 bases and the J gene end by 4 bases; junction bases not matched to a gene: 4. Germline V gene data show CDR1 as SQVTM and CDR2 as ANQGSEA. CDR3 length: 12 amino acids.

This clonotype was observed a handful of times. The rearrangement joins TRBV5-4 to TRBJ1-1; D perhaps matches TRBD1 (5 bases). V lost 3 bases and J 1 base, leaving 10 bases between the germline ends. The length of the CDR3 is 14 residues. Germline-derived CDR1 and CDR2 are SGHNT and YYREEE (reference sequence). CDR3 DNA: TGTGCCAGCAGCTCCGACAGTAGGAACACTGAAGCTTTCTTT. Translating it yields CASSSDSRNTEAFF.

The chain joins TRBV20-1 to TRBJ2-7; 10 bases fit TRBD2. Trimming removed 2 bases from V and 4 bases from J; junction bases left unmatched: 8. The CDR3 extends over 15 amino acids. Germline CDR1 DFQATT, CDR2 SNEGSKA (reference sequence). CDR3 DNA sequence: TGCAGTGCTAGACGGAGCGGGAGGGATTTATACGAGCAGTACTTC. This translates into CSARRSGRDLYEQYF.

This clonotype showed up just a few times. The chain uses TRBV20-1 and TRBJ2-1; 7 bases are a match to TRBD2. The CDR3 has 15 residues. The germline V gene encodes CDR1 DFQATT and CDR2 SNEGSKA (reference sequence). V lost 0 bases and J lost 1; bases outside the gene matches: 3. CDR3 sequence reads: CSARDGGSSYNEQFF. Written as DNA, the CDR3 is TGCAGTGCTAGAGATGGCGGGAGTTCCTACAATGAGCAGTTCTTC.

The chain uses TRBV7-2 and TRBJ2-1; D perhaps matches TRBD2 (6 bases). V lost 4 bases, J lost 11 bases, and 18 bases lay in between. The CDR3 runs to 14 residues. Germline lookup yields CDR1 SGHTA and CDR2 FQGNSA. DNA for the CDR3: TGTGCCAGCAGCTCCGGGGGACTCCCAGACAAGCAGTTCTTC. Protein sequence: CASSSGGLPDKQFF.

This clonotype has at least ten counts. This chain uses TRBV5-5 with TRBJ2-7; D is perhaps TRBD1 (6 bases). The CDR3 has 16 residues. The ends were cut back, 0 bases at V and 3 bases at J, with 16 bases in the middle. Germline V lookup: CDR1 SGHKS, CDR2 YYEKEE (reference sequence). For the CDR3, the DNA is TGTGCCAGCAGCTTGGCTCCCGGGACAAATAACTACGAGCAGTACTTC. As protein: CASSLAPGTNNYEQYF.